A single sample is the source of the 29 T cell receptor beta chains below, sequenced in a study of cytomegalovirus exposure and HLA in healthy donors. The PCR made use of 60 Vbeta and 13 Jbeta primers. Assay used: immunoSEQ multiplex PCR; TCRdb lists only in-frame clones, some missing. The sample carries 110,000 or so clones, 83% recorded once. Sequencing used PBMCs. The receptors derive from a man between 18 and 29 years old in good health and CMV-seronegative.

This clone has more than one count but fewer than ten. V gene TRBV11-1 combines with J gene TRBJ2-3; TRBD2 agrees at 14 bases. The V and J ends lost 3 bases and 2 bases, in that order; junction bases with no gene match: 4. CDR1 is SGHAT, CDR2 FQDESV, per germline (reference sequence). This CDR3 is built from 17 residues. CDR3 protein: CASSFPTSGGDTDTQYF. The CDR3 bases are TGTGCCAGCAGCTTCCCGACTAGCGGGGGGGACACAGATACGCAGTATTTT.

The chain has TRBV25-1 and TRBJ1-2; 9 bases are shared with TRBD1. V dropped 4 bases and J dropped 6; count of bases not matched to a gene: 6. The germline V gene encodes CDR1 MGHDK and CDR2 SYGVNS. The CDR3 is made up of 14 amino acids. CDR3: CASSGDRAVHGYTF. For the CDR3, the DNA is TGTGCCAGCAGTGGGGACAGGGCGGTCCATGGCTACACCTTC.

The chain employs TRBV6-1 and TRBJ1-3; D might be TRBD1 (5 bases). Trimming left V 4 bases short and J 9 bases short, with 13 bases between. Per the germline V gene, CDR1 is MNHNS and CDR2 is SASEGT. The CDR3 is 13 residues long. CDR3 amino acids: CASSGSGWGTIYF. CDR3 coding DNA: TGTGCCAGCAGTGGGTCAGGGTGGGGCACCATATATTTT.

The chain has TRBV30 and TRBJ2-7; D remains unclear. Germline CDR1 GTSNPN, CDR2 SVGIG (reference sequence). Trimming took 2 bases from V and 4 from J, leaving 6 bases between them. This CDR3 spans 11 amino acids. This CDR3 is CAWSLNYEQYF. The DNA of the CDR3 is TGTGCCTGGAGTTTAAATTACGAGCAGTACTTC. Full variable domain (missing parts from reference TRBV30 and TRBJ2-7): SQTIHQWPATLVQPVGSPLSLECTVEGTSNPNLYWYRQAAGRGLQLLFYSVGIGQISSEVPQNLSASRPQDRQFILSSKKLLLSDSGFYLCAWSLNYEQYFGPGTRLTVT.

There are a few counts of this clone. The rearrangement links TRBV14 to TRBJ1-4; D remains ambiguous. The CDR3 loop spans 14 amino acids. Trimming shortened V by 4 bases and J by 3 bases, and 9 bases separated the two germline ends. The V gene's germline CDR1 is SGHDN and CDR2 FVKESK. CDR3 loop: CASSPNFPNEKLFF. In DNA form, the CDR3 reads TGTGCCAGCAGCCCGAACTTTCCTAATGAAAAACTGTTTTTT.

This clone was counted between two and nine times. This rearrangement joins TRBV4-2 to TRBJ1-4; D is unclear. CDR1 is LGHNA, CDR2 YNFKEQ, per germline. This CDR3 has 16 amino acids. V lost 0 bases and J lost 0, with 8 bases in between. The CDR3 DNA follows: TGTGCCAGCAGCCAAGAACATTTCGCAACTAATGAAAAACTGTTTTTT. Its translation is CASSQEHFATNEKLFF.

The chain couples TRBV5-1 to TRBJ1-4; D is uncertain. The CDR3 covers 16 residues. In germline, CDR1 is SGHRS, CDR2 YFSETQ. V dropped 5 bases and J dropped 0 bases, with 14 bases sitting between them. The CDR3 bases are TGCGCCAGCAGTGGGCGCCGGCACGCAACTAATGAAAAACTGTTTTTT. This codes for CASSGRRHATNEKLFF.

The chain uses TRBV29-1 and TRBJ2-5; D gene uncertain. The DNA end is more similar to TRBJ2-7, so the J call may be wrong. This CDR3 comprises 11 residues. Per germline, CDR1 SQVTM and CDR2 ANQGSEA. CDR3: CSVHGVYEQYF. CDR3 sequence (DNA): TGCAGCGTTCATGGTGTCTACGAGCAGTACTTC.

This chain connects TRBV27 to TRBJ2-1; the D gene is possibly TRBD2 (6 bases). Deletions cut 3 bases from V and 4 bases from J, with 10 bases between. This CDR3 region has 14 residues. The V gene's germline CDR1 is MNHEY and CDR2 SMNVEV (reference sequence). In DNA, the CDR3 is TGTGCCAGCAGTTTTATAGCGGTTTACAATGAGCAGTTCTTC. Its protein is CASSFIAVYNEQFF.

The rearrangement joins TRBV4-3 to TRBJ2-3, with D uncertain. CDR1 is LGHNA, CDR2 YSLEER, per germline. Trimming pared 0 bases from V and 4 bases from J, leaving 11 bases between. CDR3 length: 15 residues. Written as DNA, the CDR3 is TGCGCCAGCAGCCAAGAAAGCCTAGTTGCAGATACGCAGTATTTT. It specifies CASSQESLVADTQYF.

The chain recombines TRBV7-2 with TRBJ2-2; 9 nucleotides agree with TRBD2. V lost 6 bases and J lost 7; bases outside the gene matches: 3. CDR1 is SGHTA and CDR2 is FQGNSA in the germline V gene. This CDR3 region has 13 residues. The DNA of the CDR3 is TGTGCCAGCAGAAAGACTAGCGGCGGGGAGCTGTTTTTT. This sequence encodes CASRKTSGGELFF.

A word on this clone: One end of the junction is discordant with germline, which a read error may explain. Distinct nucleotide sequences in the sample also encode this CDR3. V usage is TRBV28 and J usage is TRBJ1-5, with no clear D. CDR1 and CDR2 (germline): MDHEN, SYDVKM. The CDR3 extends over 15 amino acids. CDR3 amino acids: CASSLSVEGNQPQHF. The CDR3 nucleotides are TGCGCCAGCAGTTTATCCGTAGAGGGCAATCAGCCCCAGCATTTT.

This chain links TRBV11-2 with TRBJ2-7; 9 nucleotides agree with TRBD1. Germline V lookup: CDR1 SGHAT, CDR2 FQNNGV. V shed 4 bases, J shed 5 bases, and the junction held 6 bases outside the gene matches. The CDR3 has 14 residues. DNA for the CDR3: TGTGCCAGCAGCTCATGGACAGGGGACCACGAGCAGTACTTC. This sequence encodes CASSSWTGDHEQYF.

The CDR3: CASSQVNGRAADTQYF. The CDR3 nucleotides read TGCGCCAGCAGCCAAGTAAACGGGAGGGCCGCAGATACGCAGTATTTT. This sequence joins TRBV4-3 and TRBJ2-3, with TRBD2 matching 8 bases. Unmatched junction bases numbered 7, after V lost 1 base and J lost 4 bases. Germline V gives CDR1 LGHNA, CDR2 YSLEER. The CDR3 is 16 residues long.

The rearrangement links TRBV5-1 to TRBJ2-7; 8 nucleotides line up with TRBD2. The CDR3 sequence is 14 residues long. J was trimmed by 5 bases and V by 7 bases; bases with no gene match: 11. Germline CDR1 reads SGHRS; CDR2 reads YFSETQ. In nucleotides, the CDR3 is TGCGCCAGCCACCCGGGACTAGAAGGCCACGAGCAGTACTTC. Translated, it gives CASHPGLEGHEQYF.

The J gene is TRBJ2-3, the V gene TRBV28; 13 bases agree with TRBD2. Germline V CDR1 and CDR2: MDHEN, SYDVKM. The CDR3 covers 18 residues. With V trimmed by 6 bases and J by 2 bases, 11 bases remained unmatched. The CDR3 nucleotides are TGTGCCAGCAGGGGAAACCTGGGACTAGCGGGATACACAGATACGCAGTATTTT. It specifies CASRGNLGLAGYTDTQYF.

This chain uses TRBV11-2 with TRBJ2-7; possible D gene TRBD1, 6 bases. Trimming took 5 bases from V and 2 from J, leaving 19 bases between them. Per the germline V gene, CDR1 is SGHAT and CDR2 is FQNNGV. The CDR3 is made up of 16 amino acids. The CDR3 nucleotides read TGTGCCAGCAGCCTAAGGGTCCGGGACATACCCTACGAGCAGTACTTC. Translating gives CASSLRVRDIPYEQYF.

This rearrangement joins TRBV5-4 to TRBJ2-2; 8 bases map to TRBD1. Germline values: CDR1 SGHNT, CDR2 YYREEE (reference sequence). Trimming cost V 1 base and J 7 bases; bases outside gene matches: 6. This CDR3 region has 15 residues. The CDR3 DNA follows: TGTGCCAGCAGCTTGATGGCAGGGGGCATCGGGGAGCTGTTTTTT. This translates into CASSLMAGGIGELFF.

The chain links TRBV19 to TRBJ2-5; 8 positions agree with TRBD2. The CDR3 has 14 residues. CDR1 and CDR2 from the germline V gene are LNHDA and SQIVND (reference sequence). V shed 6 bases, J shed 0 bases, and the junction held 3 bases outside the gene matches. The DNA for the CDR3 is TGTGCCAGTAGCTTAGCGGGGTACCAAGAGACCCAGTACTTC. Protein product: CASSLAGYQETQYF.

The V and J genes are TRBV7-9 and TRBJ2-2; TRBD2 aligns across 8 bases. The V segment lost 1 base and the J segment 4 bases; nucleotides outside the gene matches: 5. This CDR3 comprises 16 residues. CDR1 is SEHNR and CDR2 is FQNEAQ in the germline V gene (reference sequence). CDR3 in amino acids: CASSLGAGAATGELFF. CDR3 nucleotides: TGTGCCAGCAGCTTAGGAGCGGGAGCTGCCACCGGGGAGCTGTTTTTT.

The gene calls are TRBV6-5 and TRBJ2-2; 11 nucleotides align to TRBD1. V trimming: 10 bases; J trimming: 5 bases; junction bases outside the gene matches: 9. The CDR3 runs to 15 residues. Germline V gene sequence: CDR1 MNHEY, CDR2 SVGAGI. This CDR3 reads CATATGQGVTGELFF. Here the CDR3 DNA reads TGTGCCACCGCGACGGGACAGGGGGTAACCGGGGAGCTGTTTTTT.

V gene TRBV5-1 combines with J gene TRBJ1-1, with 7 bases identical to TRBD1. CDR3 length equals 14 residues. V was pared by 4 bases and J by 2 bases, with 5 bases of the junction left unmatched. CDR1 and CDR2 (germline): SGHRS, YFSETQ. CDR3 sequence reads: CASSTGQPNTEAFF. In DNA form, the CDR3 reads TGCGCCAGCAGCACGGGACAGCCTAACACTGAAGCTTTCTTT.

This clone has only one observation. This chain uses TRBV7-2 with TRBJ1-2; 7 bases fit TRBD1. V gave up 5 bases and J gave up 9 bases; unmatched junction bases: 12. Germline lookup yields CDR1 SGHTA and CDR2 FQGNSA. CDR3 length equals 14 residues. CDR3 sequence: CASSPPRQGLSYTF. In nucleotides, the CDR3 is TGTGCCAGCAGCCCCCCGCGACAGGGTTTGAGCTACACCTTC.

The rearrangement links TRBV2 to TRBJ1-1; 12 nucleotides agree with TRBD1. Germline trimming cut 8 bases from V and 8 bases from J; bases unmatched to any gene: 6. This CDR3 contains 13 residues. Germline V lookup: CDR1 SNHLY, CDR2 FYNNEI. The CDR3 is CASEGQGAAEAFF. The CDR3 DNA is TGTGCCAGCGAGGGACAGGGGGCCGCCGAAGCTTTCTTT.

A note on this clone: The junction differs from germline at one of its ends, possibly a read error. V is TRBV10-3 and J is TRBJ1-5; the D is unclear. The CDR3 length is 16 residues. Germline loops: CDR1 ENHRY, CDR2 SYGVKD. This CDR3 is CASSYSGSGGNQPQHF. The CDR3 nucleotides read TGTGCCAGCAGTTACTCGGGGAGTGGGGGCAATCAGCCCCAGCATTTT.

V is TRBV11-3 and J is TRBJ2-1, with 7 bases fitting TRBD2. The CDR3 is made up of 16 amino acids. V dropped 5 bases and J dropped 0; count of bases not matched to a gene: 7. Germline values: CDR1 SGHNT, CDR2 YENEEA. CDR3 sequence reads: CASSASGFRSYNEQFF. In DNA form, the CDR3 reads TGTGCCAGCAGCGCTAGCGGTTTTCGCTCCTACAATGAGCAGTTCTTC.

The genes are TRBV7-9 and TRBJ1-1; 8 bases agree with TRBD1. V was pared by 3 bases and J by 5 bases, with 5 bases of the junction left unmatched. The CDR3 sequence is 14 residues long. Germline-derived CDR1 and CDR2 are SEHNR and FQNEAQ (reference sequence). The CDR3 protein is CASSLKTGGTEAFF. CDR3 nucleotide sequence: TGTGCCAGCAGCTTGAAAACAGGGGGGACTGAAGCTTTCTTT.

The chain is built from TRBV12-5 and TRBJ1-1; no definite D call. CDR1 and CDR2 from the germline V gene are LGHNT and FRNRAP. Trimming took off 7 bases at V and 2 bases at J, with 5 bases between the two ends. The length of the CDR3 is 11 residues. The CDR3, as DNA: TGTGCTAGTGCTAGAAACACTGAAGCTTTCTTT. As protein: CASARNTEAFF.

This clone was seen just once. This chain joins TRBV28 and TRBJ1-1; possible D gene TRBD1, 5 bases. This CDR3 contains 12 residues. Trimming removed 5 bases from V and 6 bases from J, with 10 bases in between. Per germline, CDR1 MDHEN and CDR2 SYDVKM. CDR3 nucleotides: TGTGCCAGCAGTAAGGGGATCTCTGAAGCTTTCTTT. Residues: CASSKGISEAFF.